This T cell receptor beta chain was sequenced in a study of vaccination and CD4 T cells after COVID-19. The Oncomine TCR Beta short-read assay sequenced DNA from cultured CD4+ T cells. MiXCR was run by TCRdb on the PCR reads, yielding one entry per CDR3 protein. This table holds roughly 7,700 distinct CDR3 sequences, roughly 65% found once. Note on this clonotype: Its antigen is currently unknown.

Treatment in this sample: roughly ten-day PBMC culture with coronavirus spike peptide pools or control peptides (ViraFEST assay). The V and J ends lost 5 bases and 2 bases respectively, with 7 bases between them. CDR3 length equals 13 residues. Germline assignment: CDR1 SNHLY and CDR2 FYNNEI. The origin of this receptor is a human donor who had recovered from COVID-19. Sequenced input: CD4+ T cells from blood, cultured in vitro. The V and J genes are TRBV2 and TRBJ1-5; D is possibly TRBD1 (5 bases). The CDR3 loop reads CASSRGGNQPQHF. The CDR3 DNA is TGTGCCAGCAGTCGAGGGGGCAATCAGCCCCAGCATTTT.